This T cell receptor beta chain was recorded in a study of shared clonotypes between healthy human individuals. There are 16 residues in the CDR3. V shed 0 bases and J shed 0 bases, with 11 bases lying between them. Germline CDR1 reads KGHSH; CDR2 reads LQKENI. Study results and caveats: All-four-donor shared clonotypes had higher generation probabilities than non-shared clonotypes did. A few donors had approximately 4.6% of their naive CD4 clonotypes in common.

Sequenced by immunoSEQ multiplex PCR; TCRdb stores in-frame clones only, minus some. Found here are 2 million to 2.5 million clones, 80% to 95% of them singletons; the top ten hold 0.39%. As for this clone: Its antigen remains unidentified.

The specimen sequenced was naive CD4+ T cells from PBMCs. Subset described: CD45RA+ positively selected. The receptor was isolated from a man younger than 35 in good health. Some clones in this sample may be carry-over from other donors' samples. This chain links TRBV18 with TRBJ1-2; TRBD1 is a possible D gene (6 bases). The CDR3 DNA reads TGTGCCAGCTCACCACCCGGACAGCCCTCTAACTATGGCTACACCTTC. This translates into CASSPPGQPSNYGYTF.